The clone carrying this T cell receptor beta chain was counted many times. Its antigen remains unidentified. TCRdb re-derived calls from the reads in MiXCR, one entry per CDR3 protein. The repertoire includes roughly 230,000 distinct CDR3 sequences, over 15% of them detected once, and less than 60% sits in the top ten. The data stem from a study of T cell repertoires in cytomegalovirus infection. Study summary: Evidence of both CMV infection and a matching HLA type came from public TCR beta signatures. Study-level points and caveats: Identification of carriers of CMV plus the relevant HLA was performed using cumulative public TCR beta family frequency. HLA-C-restricted TCR beta clonotypes specific for CMV led the ex vivo response.

There are 15 residues in the CDR3. The germline V gene has CDR1 DFQATT and CDR2 SNEGSKA (reference sequence). Losses at the gene ends were 2 bases for V and 4 bases for J; bases not matched to a gene: 9. V and J are TRBV20-1 and TRBJ2-5; 8 bases match TRBD2. The sequenced material came from CD8+ T cells from PBMCs. The clonotype was recovered from a human donor in good health (CMV status not recorded). Some clones in this sample may be carry-over from other donors' samples. The CDR3 bases are TGCAGTGCTAGAAAGGCCGACGGGGGGGCAGAGACCCAGTACTTC. Residues: CSARKADGGAETQYF.